This TCR beta chain was profiled in a study of blood T cell repertoires in COVID-19 (dated by TCRdb to 2019 to 2021). Looking at the study overall: Collaborator samples came from the United States, Italy and Spain and covered acute and convalescent phases of COVID-19. The prospective study material was composed of cDNA or gDNA derived from T cells, B-cell-depleted T cells, or PBMCs. Deeply sampled blood TCRbeta repertoires from subjects exposed to, actively infected with, or recovered from COVID-19 were included in the dataset. The repertoires were released in a freely available public database intended as a resource for research on the immune response to SARS-CoV-2. The samples were drawn from two sources: the first 160 participants of the ongoing ImmuneRACE study, and 950 to 1,500 subjects contributed by 6 global collaborators. A de-identified subject ID, COVID-19 status, age in years and sex were almost always included in the sample metadata. HLA class I and class II types, where available, came from metadata supplied by the sample provider rather than from assay-based typing.

The collaborating institutions used their own protocols to collect whole blood in K2EDTA tubes. Collaborator samples were shipped for TCRbeta analysis as frozen whole blood, isolated PBMCs, or DNA extracted from either sample type. As for this clone: Its antigen target is currently unknown. No clone much larger than this one lies a single base away; base qualities are absent.

For CDR1 and CDR2, the germline V gene lists SGHRS and YFSETQ. The CDR3 goes from the cysteine to the phenylalanine over 14 residues. CDR3 DNA is the only sequence kept; it has 42 bases, read in frame from the first base. At the junction V is shortened by 7 bases and J by 7 bases, with 18 bases in between. Results and caveats for the whole study, not just this receptor: The amount of clinical and demographic metadata varied by source and participant and was provided uncurated.

TCRbeta CDR3 regions were amplified from genomic DNA using the immunoSEQ Assay, a bias-controlled multiplex PCR. The authors' analysis ran thus. Within the assay, amplification of reference gene primers was used to estimate how many nucleated cells each sample contained. To quantify the absolute abundance of each unique TCRbeta CDR3 rearrangement, sequence reads were collapsed and filtered. For each sample, productive Simpson clonality was calculated by taking the square root of Simpson's diversity index across productive rearrangements. Imported from immuneACCESS, the table was reduced by TCRdb to in-frame sequences with V and J called. These copies leave out some clones; in studies compared against another copy, an unresolved V gene accounts for under half, and the cause of the remainder is not known. The V and J calls and clone size come from that table; D and trimming were worked out from the DNA. For this sample there are 150,000 or so clones; roughly 88% appear just once. The ten largest clones represent about 2% of the sample.

The rearrangement joined TRBV5-1 to TRBJ2-1, with no D gene named confidently. The origin of this receptor is a man aged 18 to 30 with acute or convalescent COVID-19. The sequencing sample was made of peripheral blood. The DNA reads as follows: TGCGCCAGCCGCCCGGGTCCCAAGATTAATGAGCAGTTCTTC. This sequence encodes CASRPGPKINEQFF.